The subject of this entry is one TCR beta chain. Random-hexamer reverse transcription was applied to about 0.45 to 1 ug RNA. An immunoSEQ multiplex PCR amplified TCR beta CDR3 over 54 Vbeta and 13 Jbeta. TCRdb re-called the immunoSEQ multiplex PCR reads through MiXCR, storing one row per CDR3 protein. The sample has some 400,000 distinct CDR3 sequences, approximately 85% seen once. Sequencing of TCR beta was performed on blood CD8+ and CD4+ T cells. These data come from a study of CD8 T cells in Susac syndrome. Germline CDR1 reads SGHVS; CDR2 reads FQNEAQ. Trimming cost V 0 bases and J 5 bases, with 10 bases left between them. The CDR3 spans 14 residues.

V gene TRBV7-8 combines with J gene TRBJ1-1; no reliable D call. This TCR was sampled from a human donor with multiple sclerosis. The specimen sequenced was CD8+ T cells from PBMCs. Written as DNA, the CDR3 is TGTGCCAGCAGCTTAGCCGCGGAGATTACTGAAGCTTTCTTT. Its translation: CASSLAAEITEAFF.